This T cell receptor (beta chain) came from a study of T cell repertoires in cytomegalovirus infection (dated 2019 in TCRdb). For the study in its entirety: The HLA type of each donor mattered for the analysis, because public TCR beta signatures pointed to carriage of CMV infection along with the matching HLA type.

CDR1 and CDR2, per the germline V gene, are SGHAT and FQNNGV. The CDR3 runs 15 residues from the cysteine to the phenylalanine. Only the CDR3 region is kept as DNA, spanning 45 bases read in frame from base 1. V and J are truncated by 1 base and 4 bases respectively, leaving an intervening sequence of 11 bases. The paper's findings and limits, for the study overall: Carriers of CMV infection plus the relevant HLA type were discriminated by the cumulative frequency of public TCR beta family members in the study cohort and in an independent 352-donor cohort. The ex vivo response was dominated by HLA-C-restricted CMV-specific TCR beta clonotypes, and the single most frequent clonotype in two of eight donors was supplied by these HLA-C-restricted clonotypes.

Sequencing instrument: Illumina HiSeq 1500. TCRdb reprocessing: public reads trimmed at Q25 with fastp, clones called with MiXCR, in-frame beta chains kept. For every CDR3 protein sequence, its rows merge into one entry that carries the most common genes and DNA. The sample contains approximately 500,000 distinct CDR3 sequences, 10% to 12% of them found a single time. The top ten hold about 9.4% of the sample. This clonotype came up many times. The target of this receptor is not known. One base away there is no much larger clone; base qualities are not given. The receptor chain draws on TRBV11-2 and TRBJ2-4; the D segment might be TRBD1 or TRBD2, since each matches 5 bases. Sequenced input: PBMCs. This receptor was identified in a human donor in good health (CMV status not recorded). Some clones in this sample may be carry-over from other donors' samples. Here is the DNA: TGTGCCAGCAGCTTAGGAGGGGCAGAGAAAAACATTCAGTACTTC. This codes for CASSLGGAEKNIQYF.